This T cell receptor (beta chain) was found in a study of CD4 T cells in relation to SARS-CoV-2 and coronaviruses. About the study: After roughly 11 days of antigen culture, PBMC TCR beta CDR3s were sequenced. Of the patients, roughly eight were male, a few female, two Hispanic.

Germline CDR1 and CDR2: MNHEY and SVGAGI. There are 14 residues in the CDR3. V lost 6 bases and J lost 2, with 12 bases in between. In the case of this clone: What it binds is unknown.

Sequencing was performed with immunoSEQ multiplex PCR; in TCRdb, only in-frame clones are kept and a portion is missing. This sample yields about 36,000 clones, of which over 65% are seen a single time; less than 3% belongs to the top ten. This sequence originates from an adult with COVID-19. The specimen sequenced was memory CD4+ T cells from PBMCs, cultured in vitro. The chain is built from TRBV6-5 and TRBJ2-3; D tentatively reads TRBD1 or TRBD2 (5 bases each). For the CDR3, the DNA is TGTGCCAGCAGCCGGGGCAGGGCCACAGATACGCAGTATTTT. Protein sequence: CASSRGRATDTQYF.